Presented here are 10 T cell receptor beta chains from one specimen sequenced in a study of T-cell memory formation after mild COVID-19. TCRdb reanalysed the 5' RACE reads using MiXCR and keeps one entry per CDR3 protein. The profile shows some 600,000 distinct CDR3 sequences, approximately 15% of them singletons. What was sequenced was PBMCs or a T cell subset sorted from them (not recorded which). These TCRs come from an adult woman who had mild COVID-19 (a few samples of this study predate the infection). Cell type and time point are not known.

This clonotype was observed a handful of times. The chain's CDR3 is CASREGQENEQYF. Written as DNA, the CDR3 is TGTGCCAGCAGGGAGGGACAGGAGAACGAGCAGTACTTC. The rearrangement joins TRBV7-9 to TRBJ2-7; 8 nucleotides line up with TRBD1. J was trimmed by 5 bases and V by 6 bases; bases with no gene match: 6. The CDR3 loop spans 13 amino acids. Germline CDR1 and CDR2: SEHNR and FQNEAQ (reference sequence).

A few counts support this clonotype. V usage is TRBV5-6 and J usage is TRBJ2-3, with D possibly matching TRBD1 (5 bases). Germline V gene data show CDR1 as SGHDT and CDR2 as YYEEEE. The V end was cut by 4 bases, the J end by 1 base, with 19 bases between. This CDR3 spans 17 amino acids. The CDR3 DNA sequence: TGTGCCAGCAGCCCTGGGGCGCCTCCGGCTGGCACAGATACGCAGTATTTT. It specifies CASSPGAPPAGTDTQYF.

The chain joins TRBV2 to TRBJ2-1, with D perhaps TRBD2 (5 bases). This CDR3 spans 15 amino acids. Germline CDR1 is SNHLY and CDR2 is FYNNEI. Trimming took off 8 bases at V and 3 bases at J, with 17 bases between the two ends. CDR3 nucleotides: TGTGCCAGCCAGTCCTCAAGCGGTCTCTACAATGAGCAGTTCTTC. It encodes CASQSSSGLYNEQFF.

This clonotype was seen just once. The chain joins TRBV7-9 to TRBJ2-1; D unclear. The CDR3 runs 15 residues. V was cut by 1 base and J by 1 base, with 8 bases left in between. Per germline, CDR1 SEHNR and CDR2 FQNEAQ (reference sequence). For the CDR3, the DNA is TGTGCCAGCAGCTTAGTAGGCCTATCCTACAATGAGCAGTTCTTC. It specifies CASSLVGLSYNEQFF.

The rearrangement joins TRBV7-9 to TRBJ2-3, with 9 bases that match TRBD2. This CDR3 has 13 amino acids. V gave up 5 bases and J gave up 6 bases; unmatched junction bases: 3. Germline-derived CDR1 and CDR2 are SEHNR and FQNEAQ (reference sequence). The CDR3 is CASSSAGGDTQYF. The CDR3 nucleotides are TGTGCCAGCAGCAGCGCGGGGGGGGATACGCAGTATTTT.

The rearrangement links TRBV4-3 to TRBJ1-1; D uncertain. Trimming took 1 base from V and 1 from J, leaving 10 bases between them. Per the germline V gene, CDR1 is LGHNA and CDR2 is YSLEER. There are 15 residues in the CDR3. CDR3 nucleotide sequence: TGCGCCAGCAGCCAAGGAAGACACTGGAACACTGAAGCTTTCTTT. It yields the protein CASSQGRHWNTEAFF.

This clonotype was detected only a few times. CDR3 protein: CASSPPIEGANYGYTF. The CDR3, as DNA: TGTGCCAGCAGCCCCCCGATTGAGGGAGCTAACTATGGCTACACCTTC. The genes are TRBV7-9 and TRBJ1-2; D is ambiguous. Germline lookup yields CDR1 SEHNR and CDR2 FQNEAQ (reference sequence). The CDR3 is 16 residues long. V lost 5 bases and J 0 bases, leaving 16 bases between the germline ends.

This clonotype was recorded a few times. V usage is TRBV29-1 and J usage is TRBJ2-7; D assignment may be TRBD1 or TRBD2 (6 bases each). CDR1 and CDR2 from the germline V gene are SQVTM and ANQGSEA. The CDR3 sequence is 12 residues long. V lost 3 bases and J 5 bases, leaving 11 bases between the germline ends. CDR3 sequence reads: CSVEEGDNEQYF. CDR3 DNA: TGCAGCGTTGAGGAGGGGGACAACGAGCAGTACTTC.

This clonotype was counted a few times. The chain combines TRBV6-2 or TRBV6-3 with TRBJ2-3, with TRBD2 identical over 7 bases. V lost 9 bases and J lost 2; bases outside the gene matches: 8. The CDR3 spans 14 residues. Germline V gene lookup returns CDR1 MNHEY and CDR2 SVGEGT. CDR3 in amino acids: CASSASGPTDTQYF. The CDR3 DNA is TGTGCCAGTTCGGCTAGCGGACCCACAGATACGCAGTATTTT.

This clonotype appeared a few times. This sequence joins TRBV5-5 and TRBJ2-2, with D possibly called TRBD1 or TRBD2 (5 bases each). The CDR3 spans 14 residues. Germline-derived CDR1 and CDR2 are SGHKS and YYEKEE (reference sequence). Trimming removed 3 bases at V and 1 base at J, with 7 bases between. CDR3: CASSSGRNTGELFF. Written as DNA, the CDR3 is TGTGCCAGCAGCTCGGGACGGAACACCGGGGAGCTGTTTTTT.